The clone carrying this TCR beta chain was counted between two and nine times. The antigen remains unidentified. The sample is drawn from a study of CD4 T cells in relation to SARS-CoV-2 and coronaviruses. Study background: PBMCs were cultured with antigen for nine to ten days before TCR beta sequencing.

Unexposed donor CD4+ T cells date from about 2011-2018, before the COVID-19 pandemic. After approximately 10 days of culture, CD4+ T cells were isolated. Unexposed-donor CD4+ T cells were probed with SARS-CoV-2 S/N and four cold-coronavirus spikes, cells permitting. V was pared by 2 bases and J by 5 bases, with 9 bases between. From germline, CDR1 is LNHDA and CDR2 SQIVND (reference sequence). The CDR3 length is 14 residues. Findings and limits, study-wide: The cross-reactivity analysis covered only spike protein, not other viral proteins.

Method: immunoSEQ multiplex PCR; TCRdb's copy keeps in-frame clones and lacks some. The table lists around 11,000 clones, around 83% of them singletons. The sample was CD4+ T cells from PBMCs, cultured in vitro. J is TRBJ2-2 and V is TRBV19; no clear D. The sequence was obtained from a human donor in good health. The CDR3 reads CASSISRRTGELFF. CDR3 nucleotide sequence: TGTGCCAGTAGTATATCCAGAAGGACCGGGGAGCTGTTTTTT.